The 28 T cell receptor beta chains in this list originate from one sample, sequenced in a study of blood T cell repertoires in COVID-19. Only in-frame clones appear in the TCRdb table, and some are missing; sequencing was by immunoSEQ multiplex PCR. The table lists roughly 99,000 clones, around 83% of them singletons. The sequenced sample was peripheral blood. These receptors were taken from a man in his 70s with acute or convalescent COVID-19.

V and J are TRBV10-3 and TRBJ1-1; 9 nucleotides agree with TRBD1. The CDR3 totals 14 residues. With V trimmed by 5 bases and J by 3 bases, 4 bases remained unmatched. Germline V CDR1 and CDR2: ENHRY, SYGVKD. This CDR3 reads CAISKQGADTEAFF. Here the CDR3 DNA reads TGTGCCATCAGTAAACAGGGGGCGGACACTGAAGCTTTCTTT.

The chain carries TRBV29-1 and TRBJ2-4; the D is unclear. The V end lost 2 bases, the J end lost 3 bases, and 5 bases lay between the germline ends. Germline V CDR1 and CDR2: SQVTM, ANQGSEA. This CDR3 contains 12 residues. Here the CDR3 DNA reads TGCAGCGTTGAATCGGGCAAAAACATTCAGTACTTC. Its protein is CSVESGKNIQYF.

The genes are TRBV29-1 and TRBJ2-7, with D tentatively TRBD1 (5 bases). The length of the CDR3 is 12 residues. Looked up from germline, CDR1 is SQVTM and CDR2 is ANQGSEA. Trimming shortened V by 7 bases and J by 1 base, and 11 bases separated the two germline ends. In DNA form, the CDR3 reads TGCAGCGCTGTTAGGGGATCCTACGAGCAGTACTTC. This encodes CSAVRGSYEQYF.

In DNA, the CDR3 is TGTGCCAGCAGCTTAGGGGGGGGGCGAGGTGAAAAACTGTTTTTT. The encoded protein is CASSLGGGRGEKLFF. The gene calls are TRBV7-6 and TRBJ1-4; D may be TRBD1 (6 bases). V was trimmed by 1 base and J by 7 bases, leaving 13 bases between them. This CDR3 is built from 15 residues. Germline V gene lookup returns CDR1 SGHVS and CDR2 FNYEAQ.

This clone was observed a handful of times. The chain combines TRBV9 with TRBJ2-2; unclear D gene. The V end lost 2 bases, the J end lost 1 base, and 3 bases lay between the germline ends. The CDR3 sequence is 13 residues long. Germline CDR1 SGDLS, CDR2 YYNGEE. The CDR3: CASSVRNTGELFF. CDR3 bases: TGTGCCAGCAGCGTGAGGAACACCGGGGAGCTGTTTTTT. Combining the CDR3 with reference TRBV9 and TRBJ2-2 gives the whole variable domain DSGVTQTPKHLITATGQRVTLRCSPRSGDLSVYWYQQSLDQGLQFLIQYYNGEERAKGNILERFSAQQFPDLHSELNLSSLELGDSALYFCASSVRNTGELFFGEGSRLTVL.

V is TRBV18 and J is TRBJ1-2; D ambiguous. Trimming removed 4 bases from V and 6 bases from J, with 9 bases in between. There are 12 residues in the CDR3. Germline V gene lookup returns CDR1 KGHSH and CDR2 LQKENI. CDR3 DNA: TGTGCCAGCTCACAAGCCGGTGATGGCTACACCTTC. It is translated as CASSQAGDGYTF.

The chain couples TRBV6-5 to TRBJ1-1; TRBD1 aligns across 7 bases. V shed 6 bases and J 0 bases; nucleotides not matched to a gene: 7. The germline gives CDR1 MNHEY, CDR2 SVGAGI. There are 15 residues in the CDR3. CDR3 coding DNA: TGTGCCAGCAGCTTCGCCGGGACAGTGAACACTGAAGCTTTCTTT. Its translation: CASSFAGTVNTEAFF.

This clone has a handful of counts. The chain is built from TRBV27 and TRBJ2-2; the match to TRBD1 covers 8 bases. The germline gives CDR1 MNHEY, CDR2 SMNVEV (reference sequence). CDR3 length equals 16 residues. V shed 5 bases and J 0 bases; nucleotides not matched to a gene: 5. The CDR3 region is CASSPQGAANTGELFF. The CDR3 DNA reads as TGTGCCAGCAGTCCGCAGGGGGCCGCGAACACCGGGGAGCTGTTTTTT.

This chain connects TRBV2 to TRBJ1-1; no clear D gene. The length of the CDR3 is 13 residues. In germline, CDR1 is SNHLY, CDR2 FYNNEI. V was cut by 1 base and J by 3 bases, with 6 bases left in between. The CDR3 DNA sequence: TGTGCCAGCAGTGAAGATACAGACACTGAAGCTTTCTTT. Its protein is CASSEDTDTEAFF.

The CDR3 DNA is TGTGCCAGCAGTCGTAGCGGGGGGGCCAGAGAGCAGTTCTTC. It codes for CASSRSGGAREQFF. V usage is TRBV7-2 and J usage is TRBJ2-1; TRBD2 matches at 11 bases. Per the germline V gene, CDR1 is SGHTA and CDR2 is FQGNSA. The CDR3 contains 14 residues. J lost 10 bases, V lost 6 bases, and 8 bases had no gene match.

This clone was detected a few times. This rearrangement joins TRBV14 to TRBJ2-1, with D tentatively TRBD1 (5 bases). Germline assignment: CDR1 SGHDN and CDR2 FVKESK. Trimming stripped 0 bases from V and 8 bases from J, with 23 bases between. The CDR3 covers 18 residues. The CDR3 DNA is TGTGCCAGCAGCCAAGAAAGTCAGTGGGGTAGGGCACAGGATGAGCAGTTCTTC. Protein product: CASSQESQWGRAQDEQFF.

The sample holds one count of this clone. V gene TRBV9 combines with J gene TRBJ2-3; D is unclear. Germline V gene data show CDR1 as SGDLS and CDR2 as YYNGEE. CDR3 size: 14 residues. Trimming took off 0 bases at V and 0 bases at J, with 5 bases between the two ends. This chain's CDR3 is CASSVERSTDTQYF. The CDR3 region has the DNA TGTGCCAGCAGCGTAGAGAGGAGCACAGATACGCAGTATTTT.

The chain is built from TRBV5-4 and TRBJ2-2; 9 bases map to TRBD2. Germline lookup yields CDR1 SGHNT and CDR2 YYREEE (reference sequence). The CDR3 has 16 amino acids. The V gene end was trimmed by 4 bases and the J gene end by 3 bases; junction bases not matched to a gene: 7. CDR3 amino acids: CASSPRGGLDTGELFF. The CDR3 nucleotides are TGTGCCAGCAGCCCGCGGGGGGGCCTGGACACCGGGGAGCTGTTTTTT.

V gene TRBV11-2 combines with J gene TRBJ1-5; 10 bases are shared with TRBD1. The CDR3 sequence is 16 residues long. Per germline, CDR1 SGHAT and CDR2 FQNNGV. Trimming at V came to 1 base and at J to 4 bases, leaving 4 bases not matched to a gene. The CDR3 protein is CASSLGQGAQNQPQHF. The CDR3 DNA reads TGTGCCAGCAGCTTAGGACAGGGGGCGCAAAATCAGCCCCAGCATTTT.

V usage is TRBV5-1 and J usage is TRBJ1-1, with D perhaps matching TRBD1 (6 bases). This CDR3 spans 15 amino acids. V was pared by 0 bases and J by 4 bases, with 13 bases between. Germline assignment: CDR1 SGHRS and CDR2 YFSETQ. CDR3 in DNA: TGCGCCAGCAGCTTGGAGGGGGGGCTGAGCACTGAAGCTTTCTTT. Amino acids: CASSLEGGLSTEAFF.

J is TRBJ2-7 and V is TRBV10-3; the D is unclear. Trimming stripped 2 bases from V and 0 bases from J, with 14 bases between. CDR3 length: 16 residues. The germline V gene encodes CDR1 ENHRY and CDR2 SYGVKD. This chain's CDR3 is CAISETPLRSSYEQYF. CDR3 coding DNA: TGTGCCATCAGTGAGACCCCCTTAAGGAGCTCCTACGAGCAGTACTTC.

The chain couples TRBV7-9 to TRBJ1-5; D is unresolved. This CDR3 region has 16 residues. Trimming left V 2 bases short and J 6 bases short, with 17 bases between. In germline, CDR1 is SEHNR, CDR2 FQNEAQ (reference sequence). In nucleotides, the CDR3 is TGTGCCAGCAGCTTATCAGTGACGGGAGTGGCTCAGCCCCAGCATTTT. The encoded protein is CASSLSVTGVAQPQHF.

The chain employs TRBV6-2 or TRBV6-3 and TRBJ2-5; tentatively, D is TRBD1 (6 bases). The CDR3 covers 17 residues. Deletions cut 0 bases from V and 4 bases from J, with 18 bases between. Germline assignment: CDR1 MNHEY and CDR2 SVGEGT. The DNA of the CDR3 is TGTGCCAGCAGTTACTCGAGTGTCGGACAGTTCATAGAGACCCAGTACTTC. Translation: CASSYSSVGQFIETQYF.

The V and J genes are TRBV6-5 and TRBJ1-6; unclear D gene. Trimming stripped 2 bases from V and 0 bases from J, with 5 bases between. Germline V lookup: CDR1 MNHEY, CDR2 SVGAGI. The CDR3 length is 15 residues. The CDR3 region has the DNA TGTGCCAGCAGTTACGTCAGCTCCTATAATTCACCCCTCCACTTT. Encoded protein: CASSYVSSYNSPLHF.

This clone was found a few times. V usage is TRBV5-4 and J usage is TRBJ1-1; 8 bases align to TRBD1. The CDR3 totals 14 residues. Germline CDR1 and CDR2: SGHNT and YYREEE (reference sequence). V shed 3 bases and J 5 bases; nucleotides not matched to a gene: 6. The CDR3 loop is CASSSRDRNTEAFF. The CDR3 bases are TGTGCCAGCAGCTCCCGGGACAGGAATACTGAAGCTTTCTTT.

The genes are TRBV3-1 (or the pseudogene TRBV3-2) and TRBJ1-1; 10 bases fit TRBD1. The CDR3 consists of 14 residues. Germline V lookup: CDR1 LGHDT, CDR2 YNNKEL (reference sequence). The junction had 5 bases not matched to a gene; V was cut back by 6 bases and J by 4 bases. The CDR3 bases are TGTGCCAGCAGAGACAGGGGGCTCGGCACTGAAGCTTTCTTT. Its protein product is CASRDRGLGTEAFF.

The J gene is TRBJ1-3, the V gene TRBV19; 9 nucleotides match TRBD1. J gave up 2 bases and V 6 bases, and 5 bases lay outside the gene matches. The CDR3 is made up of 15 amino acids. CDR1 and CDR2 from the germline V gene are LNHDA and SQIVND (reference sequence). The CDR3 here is CASSLQGAAGNTIYF. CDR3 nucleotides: TGTGCCAGTAGCTTACAGGGGGCGGCTGGAAACACCATATATTTT.

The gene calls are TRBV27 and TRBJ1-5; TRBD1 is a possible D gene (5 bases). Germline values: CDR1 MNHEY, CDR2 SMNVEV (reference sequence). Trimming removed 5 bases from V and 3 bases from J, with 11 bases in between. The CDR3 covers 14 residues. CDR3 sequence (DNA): TGTGCCAGCAGTGCCGACAGTTTCAATCAGCCCCAGCATTTT. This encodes CASSADSFNQPQHF.

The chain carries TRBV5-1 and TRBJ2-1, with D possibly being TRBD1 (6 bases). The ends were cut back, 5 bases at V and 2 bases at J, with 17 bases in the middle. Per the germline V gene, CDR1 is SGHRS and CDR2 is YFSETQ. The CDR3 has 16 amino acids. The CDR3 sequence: CASRGQGAGAYNEQFF. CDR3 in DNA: TGCGCCAGCAGAGGGCAGGGAGCAGGGGCCTACAATGAGCAGTTCTTC.

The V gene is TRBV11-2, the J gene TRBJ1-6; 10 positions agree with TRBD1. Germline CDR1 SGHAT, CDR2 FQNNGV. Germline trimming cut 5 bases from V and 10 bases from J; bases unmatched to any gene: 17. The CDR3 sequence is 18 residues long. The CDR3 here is CASSTTLGTGEDRSPLHF. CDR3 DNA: TGTGCCAGCAGCACGACCCTCGGGACAGGGGAGGATAGGTCACCCCTCCACTTT.

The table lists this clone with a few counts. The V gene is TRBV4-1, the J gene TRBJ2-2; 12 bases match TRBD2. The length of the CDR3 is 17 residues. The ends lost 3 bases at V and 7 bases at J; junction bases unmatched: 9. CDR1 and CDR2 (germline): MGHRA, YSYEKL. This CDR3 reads CASSHPLAGGRNGELFF. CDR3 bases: TGCGCCAGCAGCCATCCCCTAGCGGGGGGGCGAAACGGGGAGCTGTTTTTT.

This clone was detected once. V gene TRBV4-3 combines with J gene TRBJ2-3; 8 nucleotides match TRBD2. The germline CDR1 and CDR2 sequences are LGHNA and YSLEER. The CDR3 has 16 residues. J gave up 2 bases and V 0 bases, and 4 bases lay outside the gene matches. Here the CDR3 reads CASSQDRGGTTDTQYF. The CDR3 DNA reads TGCGCCAGCAGCCAAGATCGGGGGGGGACCACAGATACGCAGTATTTT.

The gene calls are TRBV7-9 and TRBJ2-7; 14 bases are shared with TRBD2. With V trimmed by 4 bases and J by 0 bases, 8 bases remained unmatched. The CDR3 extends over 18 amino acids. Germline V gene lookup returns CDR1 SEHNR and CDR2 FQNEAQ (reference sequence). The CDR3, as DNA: TGTGCCAGCAGCTCGGGACTAGCGGGGGACATTTACTCCTACGAGCAGTACTTC. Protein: CASSSGLAGDIYSYEQYF.